What follows are 29 T cell receptor beta chains derived from one specimen sequenced in a study of blood T cell repertoires in COVID-19. The method was immunoSEQ multiplex PCR; TCRdb's version includes in-frame clones alone and lacks a portion of them. The data hold 55,000 to 80,000 clones, with 89% observed a single time. The material sequenced was peripheral blood. The receptors shown here come from an elderly man with acute or convalescent COVID-19.

This clone was found a few times. The chain recombines TRBV7-3 with TRBJ2-7, with D tentatively TRBD1 (6 bases). The CDR3 contains 13 residues. Between the trimmed V and J ends, which lost 4 bases and 5 bases, there was a span of 12 bases. Per the germline V gene, CDR1 is SGHTA and CDR2 is FQGTGA. The CDR3, as DNA: TGTGCCAGCAGCTCGCAACAGGGTAACGAGCAGTACTTC. Protein sequence: CASSSQQGNEQYF.

The chain is built from TRBV5-8 and TRBJ1-1; D unresolved. Germline CDR1 reads SGHTS; CDR2 reads YDEGEE. Deletions cut 5 bases from V and 1 base from J, with 12 bases between. The CDR3 spans 14 residues. The DNA of the CDR3 is TGTGCCAGCAGTTACCGGGGATCGAACACTGAAGCTTTCTTT. Translating it yields CASSYRGSNTEAFF.

This chain connects TRBV4-1 to TRBJ2-5, with 9 bases identical to TRBD2. V gave up 1 base and J gave up 4 bases; unmatched junction bases: 10. The germline CDR1 and CDR2 sequences are MGHRA and YSYEKL. The CDR3 sequence is 17 residues long. The CDR3 region is CASSQGVWRGGRETQYF. CDR3 DNA sequence: TGCGCCAGCAGCCAAGGGGTGTGGCGGGGGGGCCGAGAGACCCAGTACTTC.

The V and J genes are TRBV30 and TRBJ1-1; tentatively, D is TRBD1 (6 bases). Germline V lookup: CDR1 GTSNPN, CDR2 SVGIG (reference sequence). The germline V and J ends were trimmed by 4 bases and 1 base, with 13 bases remaining between them. CDR3 length: 14 amino acids. CDR3 amino acids: CAWTWDTENTEAFF. The DNA for the CDR3 is TGTGCCTGGACCTGGGACACGGAGAACACTGAAGCTTTCTTT. Full variable domain (rest looked up from reference TRBV30 and TRBJ1-1): SQTIHQWPATLVQPVGSPLSLECTVEGTSNPNLYWYRQAAGRGLQLLFYSVGIGQISSEVPQNLSASRPQDRQFILSSKKLLLSDSGFYLCAWTWDTENTEAFFGQGTRLTVV.

This clone was recorded once. J is TRBJ1-1 and V is TRBV6-1; D remains ambiguous. The CDR3 extends over 13 amino acids. Germline-derived CDR1 and CDR2 are MNHNS and SASEGT. Between the trimmed V and J ends, which lost 0 bases and 3 bases, there was a span of 5 bases. CDR3 sequence reads: CASSEAQDTEAFF. The CDR3 nucleotides are TGTGCCAGCAGTGAAGCTCAGGACACTGAAGCTTTCTTT.

The rearrangement joins TRBV2 to TRBJ2-1; unclear D gene. The CDR3 is 15 residues long. V was cut by 1 base and J by 1 base, with 8 bases left in between. Germline CDR1 and CDR2: SNHLY and FYNNEI. This CDR3 reads CASSEGATSYNEQFF. The CDR3 nucleotides are TGTGCCAGCAGTGAAGGGGCTACTTCCTACAATGAGCAGTTCTTC.

The gene calls are TRBV21-1 and TRBJ2-7; the DNA was not used to check the table's D call, TRBD1. TRBV21-1 is annotated as a pseudogene. The CDR3 is made up of 15 amino acids. The CDR3 sequence is CASSKARQGSYEQYF. DNA of the CDR3: TGTGCCAGCAGCAAAGCGCGGCAGGGCTCCTACGAGCAGTACTTC.

This clone was found once. The V call is TRBV2, the J call TRBJ2-1; D is undetermined. The CDR3 is 14 residues long. Germline values: CDR1 SNHLY, CDR2 FYNNEI. V lost 4 bases and J 0 bases, leaving 7 bases between the germline ends. Here the CDR3 reads CASSARSSYNEQFF. CDR3 DNA sequence: TGTGCCAGCAGTGCGCGGAGCTCCTACAATGAGCAGTTCTTC.

J is TRBJ1-1 and V is TRBV3-1 (or the pseudogene TRBV3-2), with D possibly matching TRBD1 (5 bases). The CDR3 consists of 12 residues. V was clipped by 4 bases and J by 10 bases, with 13 bases between them. Germline V gene lookup returns CDR1 LGHDT and CDR2 YNNKEL (reference sequence). The CDR3 nucleotides read TGTGCCAGCAGCCTCTCGACAGCCCCAGCTTTCTTT. Translated: CASSLSTAPAFF.

This clone was counted between two and nine times. The chain has TRBV19 and TRBJ1-1, with 11 nucleotides matching TRBD1. The V gene end was trimmed by 5 bases and the J gene end by 5 bases; junction bases not matched to a gene: 7. Germline-derived CDR1 and CDR2 are LNHDA and SQIVND (reference sequence). The length of the CDR3 is 15 residues. This CDR3 is CASSPRTGGLTEAFF. In DNA form, the CDR3 reads TGTGCCAGTAGTCCCCGGACAGGGGGCTTGACTGAAGCTTTCTTT.

The chain links TRBV5-1 to TRBJ1-1, with D uncertain. Trimming removed 0 bases at V and 5 bases at J, with 14 bases between. Germline CDR1 is SGHRS and CDR2 is YFSETQ. There are 15 residues in the CDR3. The CDR3 sequence is CASSLGVSEGTEAFF. The CDR3 DNA reads as TGCGCCAGCAGCTTGGGCGTGTCGGAGGGTACTGAAGCTTTCTTT. Full variable domain (rest looked up from reference TRBV5-1 and TRBJ1-1): KAGVTQTPRYLIKTRGQQVTLSCSPISGHRSVSWYQQTPGQGLQFLFEYFSETQRNKGNFPGRFSGRQFSNSRSEMNVSTLELGDSALYLCASSLGVSEGTEAFFGQGTRLTVV.

This rearrangement joins TRBV7-9 to TRBJ2-3, with 8 bases aligning to TRBD2. Germline CDR1 and CDR2: SEHNR and FQNEAQ (reference sequence). The CDR3 runs to 14 residues. With 5 bases clipped from V and 6 bases from J, the junction kept 7 bases outside the gene matches. The CDR3 region is CASSHSSGSDTQYF. In nucleotides, the CDR3 is TGTGCCAGCAGCCACTCCAGCGGGAGTGATACGCAGTATTTT.

The gene calls are TRBV30 and TRBJ2-1, with 10 bases fitting TRBD2. CDR3 size: 14 residues. Per germline, CDR1 GTSNPN and CDR2 SVGIG (reference sequence). V dropped 5 bases and J dropped 9; count of bases not matched to a gene: 10. The CDR3 DNA follows: TGTGCCTGGGAACCTAGCGGGAGCTATAGTGAGCAGTTCTTC. Translated: CAWEPSGSYSEQFF.

The chain links TRBV2 to TRBJ2-3; 11 nucleotides align to TRBD2. The germline V gene has CDR1 SNHLY and CDR2 FYNNEI. The CDR3 runs to 16 residues. J was trimmed by 4 bases and V by 6 bases; bases with no gene match: 9. This CDR3 reads CASSPYSGRASDTQYF. The CDR3 coding sequence is TGTGCCAGCAGCCCCTATAGCGGGAGGGCCTCAGATACGCAGTATTTT.

This rearrangement joins TRBV7-3 to TRBJ2-3; D is perhaps TRBD2 (6 bases). V lost 1 base and J lost 0, with 14 bases in between. The CDR3 consists of 17 residues. Per germline, CDR1 SGHTA and CDR2 FQGTGA. The CDR3 protein is CASSLMGGPASTDTQYF. The CDR3 DNA reads as TGTGCCAGCAGCTTAATGGGAGGTCCCGCTAGCACAGATACGCAGTATTTT.

This chain uses TRBV9 with TRBJ1-1; 9 nucleotides agree with TRBD1. V was clipped by 4 bases and J by 3 bases; unmatched bases: 7. The CDR3 length is 15 residues. The germline gives CDR1 SGDLS, CDR2 YYNGEE. CDR3 protein: CASSSLQGAYTEAFF. The CDR3 region has the DNA TGTGCCAGCAGCAGTCTACAGGGGGCCTACACTGAAGCTTTCTTT. The whole variable domain, remainder taken from reference TRBV9 and TRBJ1-1, is DSGVTQTPKHLITATGQRVTLRCSPRSGDLSVYWYQQSLDQGLQFLIQYYNGEERAKGNILERFSAQQFPDLHSELNLSSLELGDSALYFCASSSLQGAYTEAFFGQGTRLTVV.

The chain links TRBV19 to TRBJ2-3; 10 nucleotides align to TRBD2. J was trimmed by 6 bases and V by 3 bases; bases with no gene match: 12. This CDR3 is 17 amino acids long. Looked up from germline, CDR1 is LNHDA and CDR2 is SQIVND (reference sequence). The CDR3 coding sequence is TGTGCCAGTAGTATTAATAGAGCGGGGGGGCCGGAGGATACGCAGTATTTT. Protein sequence: CASSINRAGGPEDTQYF.

The gene calls are TRBV29-1 and TRBJ2-5; tentatively, D is TRBD1 (5 bases). From germline, CDR1 is SQVTM and CDR2 ANQGSEA. The CDR3 is 16 residues long. V lost 1 base and J 3 bases, leaving 18 bases between the germline ends. Here the CDR3 DNA reads TGCAGCGTTGAAGGGGTGACAGCCGAAAAGAAAGAGACCCAGTACTTC. Translation: CSVEGVTAEKKETQYF.

The rearrangement links TRBV9 to TRBJ2-3; 8 bases align to TRBD1. After removal of 4 bases from V and 5 bases from J, the junction contained 12 bases not matched to a gene. Germline assignment: CDR1 SGDLS and CDR2 YYNGEE. This CDR3 has 16 amino acids. The CDR3 DNA reads TGTGCCAGCAGCCCGTCACCGGGACAGGTAGGAGATACGCAGTATTTT. Its protein product is CASSPSPGQVGDTQYF.

The J gene is TRBJ2-5, the V gene TRBV30; a weak D match, TRBD2 (6 bases). Trimming took off 6 bases at V and 1 base at J, with 15 bases between the two ends. The CDR3 has 14 residues. Germline CDR1 reads GTSNPN; CDR2 reads SVGIG (reference sequence). In nucleotides, the CDR3 is TGTGCCTGCCAAGGGGTGGGGGGCCAAGAGACCCAGTACTTC. As protein: CACQGVGGQETQYF.

This clone was counted a single time. DNA for the CDR3: TGTGCCACCAGCAGGTGGACAGAACAAGAGACCCAGTACTTC. As protein: CATSRWTEQETQYF. The chain links TRBV15 to TRBJ2-5; D might be TRBD1 (6 bases). The CDR3 covers 14 residues. V dropped 3 bases and J dropped 2 bases, with 10 bases sitting between them. CDR1 and CDR2 (germline): LNHNV, YYDKDF (reference sequence).

The chain carries TRBV5-5 and TRBJ2-5, with 9 nucleotides matching TRBD2. Germline trimming cut 0 bases from V and 6 bases from J; bases unmatched to any gene: 9. This CDR3 has 16 amino acids. CDR1 SGHKS and CDR2 YYEKEE come from the germline V gene (reference sequence). This CDR3 reads CASSLEGSGSGKTQYF. CDR3 bases: TGTGCCAGCAGCTTGGAGGGTAGCGGGAGTGGGAAGACCCAGTACTTC.

This chain connects TRBV9 to TRBJ2-1; 11 positions agree with TRBD2. In germline, CDR1 is SGDLS, CDR2 YYNGEE. Losses at the gene ends were 0 bases for V and 6 bases for J; bases not matched to a gene: 8. The CDR3 has 17 residues. The CDR3 nucleotides are TGTGCCAGCAGCGTAGATAGCGGGGGGGCGAAGTTCAATGAGCAGTTCTTC. As protein: CASSVDSGGAKFNEQFF. The full variable domain, completed using reference TRBV9 and TRBJ2-1, is DSGVTQTPKHLITATGQRVTLRCSPRSGDLSVYWYQQSLDQGLQFLIQYYNGEERAKGNILERFSAQQFPDLHSELNLSSLELGDSALYFCASSVDSGGAKFNEQFFGPGTRLTVL.

The chain has TRBV28 and TRBJ1-2; 7 bases line up with TRBD1. The CDR3 is made up of 15 amino acids. The V gene's germline CDR1 is MDHEN and CDR2 SYDVKM. Trimming at V came to 5 bases and at J to 5 bases, leaving 11 bases not matched to a gene. The CDR3 loop reads CASSIRARGQYGYTF. CDR3 bases: TGTGCCAGCAGTATACGAGCTAGGGGACAGTATGGCTACACCTTC.

Only one count was recorded for this clone. V is TRBV19 and J is TRBJ1-2, with a weak D call TRBD1 (6 bases). V lost 7 bases to trimming and J lost 4 bases, with 10 bases between them. The CDR3 totals 12 residues. Germline V CDR1 and CDR2: LNHDA, SQIVND (reference sequence). The CDR3 spells CASTPQGYGYTF. The CDR3 bases are TGTGCCAGTACCCCACAGGGCTATGGCTACACCTTC.

This clone showed up just once. The chain is built from TRBV7-9 and TRBJ1-5; TRBD1 aligns across 7 bases. Germline loops: CDR1 SEHNR, CDR2 FQNEAQ (reference sequence). After removal of 4 bases from V and 4 bases from J, the junction contained 7 bases not matched to a gene. This CDR3 is built from 15 residues. CDR3: CASSWGGQENQPQHF. DNA of the CDR3: TGTGCCAGCAGCTGGGGCGGACAGGAGAATCAGCCCCAGCATTTT. The full variable domain, with the rest looked up from reference TRBV7-9 and TRBJ1-5, is DTGVSQNPRHKITKRGQNVTFRCDPISEHNRLYWYRQTLGQGPEFLTYFQNEAQLEKSRLLSDRFSAERPKGSFSTLEIQRTEQGDSAMYLCASSWGGQENQPQHFGDGTRLSIL.

The rearrangement links TRBV5-1 to TRBJ2-6; D gene ambiguous. This CDR3 has 16 amino acids. The V and J ends lost 0 bases and 2 bases respectively, with 9 bases between them. Germline CDR1 is SGHRS and CDR2 is YFSETQ. The CDR3 spells CASSLADTAGANVLTF. The CDR3, as DNA: TGCGCCAGCAGCTTGGCCGACACGGCTGGGGCCAACGTCCTGACTTTC. Full variable domain (rest looked up from reference TRBV5-1 and TRBJ2-6): KAGVTQTPRYLIKTRGQQVTLSCSPISGHRSVSWYQQTPGQGLQFLFEYFSETQRNKGNFPGRFSGRQFSNSRSEMNVSTLELGDSALYLCASSLADTAGANVLTFGAGSRLTVL.

The chain links TRBV7-3 to TRBJ2-1; D may be TRBD2 (5 bases). Germline assignment: CDR1 SGHTA and CDR2 FQGTGA. The length of the CDR3 is 15 residues. Trimming pared 2 bases from V and 1 base from J, leaving 9 bases between. CDR3 residues: CASSLGGLSYNEQFF. The CDR3 DNA reads TGTGCCAGCAGCTTAGGAGGACTTTCCTACAATGAGCAGTTCTTC.

The V gene is TRBV6-1, the J gene TRBJ1-2; D is undetermined. The germline CDR1 and CDR2 sequences are MNHNS and SASEGT. Trimming removed 1 base from V and 4 bases from J, with 13 bases in between. CDR3 size: 15 residues. The chain's CDR3 is CASSEGVTSGYGYTF. CDR3 nucleotides: TGTGCCAGCAGTGAAGGGGTCACCTCGGGCTATGGCTACACCTTC.